This T cell receptor (beta chain) was captured in a study of response to subunit inactivated influenza vaccine (dated by TCRdb to between 2018 and 2020). Looking at the study overall: Deep quantitative T cell receptor repertoire profiling was used in the study to track responses to a trivalent subunit inactivated influenza vaccine. Study-wide conclusions, independent of this receptor: It was suggested by the authors that each seasonal influenza vaccination may recruit only a limited number of new T cells.

This clonotype came up a few times. Its antigen specificity is not known. Per-base qualities were not stored, and no clone one base away is much larger. Receptor amplification or capture employed RT-PCR. Sequencer: Illumina HiSeq 2500. TCRdb reworked the public reads: Q25 trimming with fastp, MiXCR clone assembly, productive beta chains retained. Entries are consolidated by CDR3 protein sequence, retaining the most common genes and DNA. A total of hundreds of thousands of distinct CDR3 sequences appear in this sample, 14% of them only once. Clones ranked in the top ten supply 7.5% to 9% of the sample. The CDR3 runs 14 amino acids, cysteine and phenylalanine included. Here the CDR3 DNA is all that survives: 42 bases in frame from base 1. V gives up 6 bases and J gives up 0 bases, and the segment between their germline ends measures 11 bases.

The V gene is TRBV12-3 or TRBV12-4 and the J gene is TRBJ1-2; no confident D gene assignment can be made. The starting material was PBMCs from blood, obtained 14 days before vaccination. This sequence was found in a man aged 50 to 59 who received an inactivated influenza vaccine. Donor details come from another sample of the same person, matched by shared clones. The CDR3 sequence is CASSKTPANYGYTF. Read as DNA, the sequence is TGTGCCAGCAGCAAGACTCCTGCTAACTATGGCTACACCTTC.